These 9 T cell receptor beta chains were sequenced from one sample in a study of blood T cell repertoires in COVID-19. Data came from immunoSEQ multiplex PCR; TCRdb stores just in-frame clones and leaves some out. The sample has roughly 280,000 clones; roughly 90% are singletons. Material for sequencing was peripheral blood. These receptors originate from a man aged 50 to 59 with acute or convalescent COVID-19.

In DNA, the CDR3 is TGCGCCAGCAGCCAACCCTGGAGGGACAGGGGTAATTCACCCCTCCACTTT. This gives the protein CASSQPWRDRGNSPLHF. The chain combines TRBV4-1 with TRBJ1-6, with 10 bases identical to TRBD1. CDR3 length: 17 amino acids. Germline lookup yields CDR1 MGHRA and CDR2 YSYEKL. J lost 6 bases, V lost 2 bases, and 7 bases had no gene match.

V and J are TRBV30 and TRBJ1-3; no definite D call. The V gene's germline CDR1 is GTSNPN and CDR2 SVGIG (reference sequence). V dropped 1 base and J dropped 3 bases, with 13 bases sitting between them. The CDR3 loop spans 15 amino acids. The CDR3 bases are TGTGCCTGGAGTGCCCGGGGAATAGTTGGAAACACCATATATTTT. This encodes CAWSARGIVGNTIYF.

V gene TRBV7-3 combines with J gene TRBJ2-1; 10 bases are shared with TRBD2. Germline CDR1 and CDR2: SGHTA and FQGTGA. The CDR3 spans 14 residues. V shed 7 bases, J shed 9 bases, and the junction held 9 bases outside the gene matches. The CDR3 here is CASTPSSGGSEQFF. CDR3 nucleotides: TGTGCCAGCACCCCCAGTAGCGGGGGGAGTGAGCAGTTCTTC.

The gene calls are TRBV5-1 and TRBJ1-1; the D gene is possibly TRBD1 (5 bases). Germline CDR1 and CDR2: SGHRS and YFSETQ. The CDR3 runs 16 residues. Trimming removed 0 bases at V and 3 bases at J, with 15 bases between. CDR3 nucleotide sequence: TGCGCCAGCAGCTTGGTATCCGGGGGTGGGGACACTGAAGCTTTCTTT. Amino acid sequence: CASSLVSGGGDTEAFF. The variable domain in full, completed from reference TRBV5-1 and TRBJ1-1, reads KAGVTQTPRYLIKTRGQQVTLSCSPISGHRSVSWYQQTPGQGLQFLFEYFSETQRNKGNFPGRFSGRQFSNSRSEMNVSTLELGDSALYLCASSLVSGGGDTEAFFGQGTRLTVV.

The genes are TRBV5-1 and TRBJ2-5, with D possibly TRBD1 on 6 matching bases. Germline V gives CDR1 SGHRS, CDR2 YFSETQ. The CDR3 totals 17 residues. Trimming took 2 bases from V and 6 from J, leaving 23 bases between them. The CDR3 protein is CASSLAPVDAGEKTQYF. CDR3 in DNA: TGCGCCAGCAGCTTAGCCCCGGTGGACGCAGGGGAAAAGACCCAGTACTTC. Filled out from reference TRBV5-1 and TRBJ2-5, the complete variable domain reads KAGVTQTPRYLIKTRGQQVTLSCSPISGHRSVSWYQQTPGQGLQFLFEYFSETQRNKGNFPGRFSGRQFSNSRSEMNVSTLELGDSALYLCASSLAPVDAGEKTQYFGPGTRLLVL.

The chain joins TRBV6-4 to TRBJ1-6; 11 bases map to TRBD1. This CDR3 is 15 amino acids long. Trimming cost V 7 bases and J 4 bases; bases outside gene matches: 3. Germline V gives CDR1 MRHNA, CDR2 SNTAGT. CDR3 region: CASIRDRGYNSPLHF. The CDR3 DNA reads TGTGCCAGCATCAGGGACAGGGGGTATAATTCACCCCTCCACTTT.

The chain uses TRBV7-6 and TRBJ1-3; no reliable D call. Looked up from germline, CDR1 is SGHVS and CDR2 is FNYEAQ. The V end was cut by 5 bases, the J end by 0 bases, with 14 bases between. The CDR3 runs to 16 residues. CDR3 bases: TGTGCCAGCAGCAAAGCCTCGTCTGTCTCTGGAAACACCATATATTTT. Translated, it gives CASSKASSVSGNTIYF.

This chain connects TRBV27 to TRBJ1-1; D unclear. Germline loops: CDR1 MNHEY, CDR2 SMNVEV (reference sequence). V was pared by 10 bases and J by 0 bases, with 15 bases between. The CDR3 runs 14 residues. CDR3 residues: CATKFGRLNTEAFF. The CDR3 DNA reads as TGTGCCACTAAGTTTGGGAGGCTGAACACTGAAGCTTTCTTT.

The V and J genes are TRBV5-4 and TRBJ2-7; tentatively, D is TRBD2 (6 bases). Germline V lookup: CDR1 SGHNT, CDR2 YYREEE (reference sequence). V lost 1 base and J 7 bases, leaving 15 bases between the germline ends. The CDR3 totals 14 residues. For the CDR3, the DNA is TGTGCCAGCAGCTTGAGACAAGGGGCGGGGGAGCAGTACTTC. As protein: CASSLRQGAGEQYF. Filled out from reference TRBV5-4 and TRBJ2-7, the complete variable domain reads ETGVTQSPTHLIKTRGQQVTLRCSSQSGHNTVSWYQQALGQGPQFIFQYYREEENGRGNFPPRFSGLQFPNYSSELNVNALELDDSALYLCASSLRQGAGEQYFGPGTRLTVT.